This T cell receptor (beta chain) was recovered during a study of beta chain features in type 1 diabetes. The CDR3 runs to 14 residues. With V trimmed by 4 bases and J by 6 bases, 8 bases remained unmatched. The germline CDR1 and CDR2 sequences are SGHAT and FQNNGV. Of the isolated RNA, all was reverse transcribed, and so the sequenced material was expressed TCRB transcripts. The method was immunoSEQ multiplex PCR; TCRdb's version includes in-frame clones alone and lacks a portion of them. The table includes about 290,000 clones, roughly 8% detected once. This clone showed up just a few times. Sequencing was performed on central memory CD4+ T cells from blood. This clonotype was sampled from a woman between 18 and 29 years old in good health. The chain recombines TRBV11-2 with TRBJ2-7; TRBD1 matches at 8 bases. The CDR3 sequence is CASSSVTGAGEQYF. DNA for the CDR3: TGTGCCAGCAGCTCGGTGACAGGGGCCGGCGAGCAGTACTTC.